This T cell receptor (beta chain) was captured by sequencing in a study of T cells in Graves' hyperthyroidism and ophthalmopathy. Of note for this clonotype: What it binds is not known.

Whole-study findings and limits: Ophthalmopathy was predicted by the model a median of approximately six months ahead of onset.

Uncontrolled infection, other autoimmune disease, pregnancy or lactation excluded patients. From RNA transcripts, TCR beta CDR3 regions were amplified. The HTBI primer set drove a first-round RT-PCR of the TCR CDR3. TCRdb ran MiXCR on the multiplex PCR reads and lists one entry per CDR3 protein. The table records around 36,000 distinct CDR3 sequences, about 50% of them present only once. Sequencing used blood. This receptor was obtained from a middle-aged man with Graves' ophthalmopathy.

As DNA, the CDR3 is TGTGCCGGCGGCCAGGAGGGGGGCCACCGGGATACGCAGTATTTT. Protein sequence: CAGGQEGGHRDTQYF. This chain joins TRBV4-2 and TRBJ2-3; tentatively, D is TRBD1 or TRBD2 (6 bases each). The V gene's germline CDR1 is LGHNA and CDR2 YNFKEQ. The CDR3 runs 15 residues. V shed 11 bases and J shed 6 bases, with 24 bases lying between them.